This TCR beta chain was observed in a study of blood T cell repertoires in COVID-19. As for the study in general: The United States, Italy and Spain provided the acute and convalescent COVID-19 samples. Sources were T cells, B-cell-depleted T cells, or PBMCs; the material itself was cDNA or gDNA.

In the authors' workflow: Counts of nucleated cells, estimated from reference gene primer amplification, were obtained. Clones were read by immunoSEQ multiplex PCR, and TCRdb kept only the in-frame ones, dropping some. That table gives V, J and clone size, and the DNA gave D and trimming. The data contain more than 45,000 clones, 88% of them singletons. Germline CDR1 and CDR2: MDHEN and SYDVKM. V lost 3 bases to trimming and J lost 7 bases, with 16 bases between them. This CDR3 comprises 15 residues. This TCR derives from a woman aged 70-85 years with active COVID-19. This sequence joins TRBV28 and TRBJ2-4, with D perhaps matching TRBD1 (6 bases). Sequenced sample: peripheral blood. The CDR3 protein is CASSLSRRGGNIQYF. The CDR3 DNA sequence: TGTGCCAGCAGTTTGTCACGCAGGGGTGGCAACATTCAGTACTTC.